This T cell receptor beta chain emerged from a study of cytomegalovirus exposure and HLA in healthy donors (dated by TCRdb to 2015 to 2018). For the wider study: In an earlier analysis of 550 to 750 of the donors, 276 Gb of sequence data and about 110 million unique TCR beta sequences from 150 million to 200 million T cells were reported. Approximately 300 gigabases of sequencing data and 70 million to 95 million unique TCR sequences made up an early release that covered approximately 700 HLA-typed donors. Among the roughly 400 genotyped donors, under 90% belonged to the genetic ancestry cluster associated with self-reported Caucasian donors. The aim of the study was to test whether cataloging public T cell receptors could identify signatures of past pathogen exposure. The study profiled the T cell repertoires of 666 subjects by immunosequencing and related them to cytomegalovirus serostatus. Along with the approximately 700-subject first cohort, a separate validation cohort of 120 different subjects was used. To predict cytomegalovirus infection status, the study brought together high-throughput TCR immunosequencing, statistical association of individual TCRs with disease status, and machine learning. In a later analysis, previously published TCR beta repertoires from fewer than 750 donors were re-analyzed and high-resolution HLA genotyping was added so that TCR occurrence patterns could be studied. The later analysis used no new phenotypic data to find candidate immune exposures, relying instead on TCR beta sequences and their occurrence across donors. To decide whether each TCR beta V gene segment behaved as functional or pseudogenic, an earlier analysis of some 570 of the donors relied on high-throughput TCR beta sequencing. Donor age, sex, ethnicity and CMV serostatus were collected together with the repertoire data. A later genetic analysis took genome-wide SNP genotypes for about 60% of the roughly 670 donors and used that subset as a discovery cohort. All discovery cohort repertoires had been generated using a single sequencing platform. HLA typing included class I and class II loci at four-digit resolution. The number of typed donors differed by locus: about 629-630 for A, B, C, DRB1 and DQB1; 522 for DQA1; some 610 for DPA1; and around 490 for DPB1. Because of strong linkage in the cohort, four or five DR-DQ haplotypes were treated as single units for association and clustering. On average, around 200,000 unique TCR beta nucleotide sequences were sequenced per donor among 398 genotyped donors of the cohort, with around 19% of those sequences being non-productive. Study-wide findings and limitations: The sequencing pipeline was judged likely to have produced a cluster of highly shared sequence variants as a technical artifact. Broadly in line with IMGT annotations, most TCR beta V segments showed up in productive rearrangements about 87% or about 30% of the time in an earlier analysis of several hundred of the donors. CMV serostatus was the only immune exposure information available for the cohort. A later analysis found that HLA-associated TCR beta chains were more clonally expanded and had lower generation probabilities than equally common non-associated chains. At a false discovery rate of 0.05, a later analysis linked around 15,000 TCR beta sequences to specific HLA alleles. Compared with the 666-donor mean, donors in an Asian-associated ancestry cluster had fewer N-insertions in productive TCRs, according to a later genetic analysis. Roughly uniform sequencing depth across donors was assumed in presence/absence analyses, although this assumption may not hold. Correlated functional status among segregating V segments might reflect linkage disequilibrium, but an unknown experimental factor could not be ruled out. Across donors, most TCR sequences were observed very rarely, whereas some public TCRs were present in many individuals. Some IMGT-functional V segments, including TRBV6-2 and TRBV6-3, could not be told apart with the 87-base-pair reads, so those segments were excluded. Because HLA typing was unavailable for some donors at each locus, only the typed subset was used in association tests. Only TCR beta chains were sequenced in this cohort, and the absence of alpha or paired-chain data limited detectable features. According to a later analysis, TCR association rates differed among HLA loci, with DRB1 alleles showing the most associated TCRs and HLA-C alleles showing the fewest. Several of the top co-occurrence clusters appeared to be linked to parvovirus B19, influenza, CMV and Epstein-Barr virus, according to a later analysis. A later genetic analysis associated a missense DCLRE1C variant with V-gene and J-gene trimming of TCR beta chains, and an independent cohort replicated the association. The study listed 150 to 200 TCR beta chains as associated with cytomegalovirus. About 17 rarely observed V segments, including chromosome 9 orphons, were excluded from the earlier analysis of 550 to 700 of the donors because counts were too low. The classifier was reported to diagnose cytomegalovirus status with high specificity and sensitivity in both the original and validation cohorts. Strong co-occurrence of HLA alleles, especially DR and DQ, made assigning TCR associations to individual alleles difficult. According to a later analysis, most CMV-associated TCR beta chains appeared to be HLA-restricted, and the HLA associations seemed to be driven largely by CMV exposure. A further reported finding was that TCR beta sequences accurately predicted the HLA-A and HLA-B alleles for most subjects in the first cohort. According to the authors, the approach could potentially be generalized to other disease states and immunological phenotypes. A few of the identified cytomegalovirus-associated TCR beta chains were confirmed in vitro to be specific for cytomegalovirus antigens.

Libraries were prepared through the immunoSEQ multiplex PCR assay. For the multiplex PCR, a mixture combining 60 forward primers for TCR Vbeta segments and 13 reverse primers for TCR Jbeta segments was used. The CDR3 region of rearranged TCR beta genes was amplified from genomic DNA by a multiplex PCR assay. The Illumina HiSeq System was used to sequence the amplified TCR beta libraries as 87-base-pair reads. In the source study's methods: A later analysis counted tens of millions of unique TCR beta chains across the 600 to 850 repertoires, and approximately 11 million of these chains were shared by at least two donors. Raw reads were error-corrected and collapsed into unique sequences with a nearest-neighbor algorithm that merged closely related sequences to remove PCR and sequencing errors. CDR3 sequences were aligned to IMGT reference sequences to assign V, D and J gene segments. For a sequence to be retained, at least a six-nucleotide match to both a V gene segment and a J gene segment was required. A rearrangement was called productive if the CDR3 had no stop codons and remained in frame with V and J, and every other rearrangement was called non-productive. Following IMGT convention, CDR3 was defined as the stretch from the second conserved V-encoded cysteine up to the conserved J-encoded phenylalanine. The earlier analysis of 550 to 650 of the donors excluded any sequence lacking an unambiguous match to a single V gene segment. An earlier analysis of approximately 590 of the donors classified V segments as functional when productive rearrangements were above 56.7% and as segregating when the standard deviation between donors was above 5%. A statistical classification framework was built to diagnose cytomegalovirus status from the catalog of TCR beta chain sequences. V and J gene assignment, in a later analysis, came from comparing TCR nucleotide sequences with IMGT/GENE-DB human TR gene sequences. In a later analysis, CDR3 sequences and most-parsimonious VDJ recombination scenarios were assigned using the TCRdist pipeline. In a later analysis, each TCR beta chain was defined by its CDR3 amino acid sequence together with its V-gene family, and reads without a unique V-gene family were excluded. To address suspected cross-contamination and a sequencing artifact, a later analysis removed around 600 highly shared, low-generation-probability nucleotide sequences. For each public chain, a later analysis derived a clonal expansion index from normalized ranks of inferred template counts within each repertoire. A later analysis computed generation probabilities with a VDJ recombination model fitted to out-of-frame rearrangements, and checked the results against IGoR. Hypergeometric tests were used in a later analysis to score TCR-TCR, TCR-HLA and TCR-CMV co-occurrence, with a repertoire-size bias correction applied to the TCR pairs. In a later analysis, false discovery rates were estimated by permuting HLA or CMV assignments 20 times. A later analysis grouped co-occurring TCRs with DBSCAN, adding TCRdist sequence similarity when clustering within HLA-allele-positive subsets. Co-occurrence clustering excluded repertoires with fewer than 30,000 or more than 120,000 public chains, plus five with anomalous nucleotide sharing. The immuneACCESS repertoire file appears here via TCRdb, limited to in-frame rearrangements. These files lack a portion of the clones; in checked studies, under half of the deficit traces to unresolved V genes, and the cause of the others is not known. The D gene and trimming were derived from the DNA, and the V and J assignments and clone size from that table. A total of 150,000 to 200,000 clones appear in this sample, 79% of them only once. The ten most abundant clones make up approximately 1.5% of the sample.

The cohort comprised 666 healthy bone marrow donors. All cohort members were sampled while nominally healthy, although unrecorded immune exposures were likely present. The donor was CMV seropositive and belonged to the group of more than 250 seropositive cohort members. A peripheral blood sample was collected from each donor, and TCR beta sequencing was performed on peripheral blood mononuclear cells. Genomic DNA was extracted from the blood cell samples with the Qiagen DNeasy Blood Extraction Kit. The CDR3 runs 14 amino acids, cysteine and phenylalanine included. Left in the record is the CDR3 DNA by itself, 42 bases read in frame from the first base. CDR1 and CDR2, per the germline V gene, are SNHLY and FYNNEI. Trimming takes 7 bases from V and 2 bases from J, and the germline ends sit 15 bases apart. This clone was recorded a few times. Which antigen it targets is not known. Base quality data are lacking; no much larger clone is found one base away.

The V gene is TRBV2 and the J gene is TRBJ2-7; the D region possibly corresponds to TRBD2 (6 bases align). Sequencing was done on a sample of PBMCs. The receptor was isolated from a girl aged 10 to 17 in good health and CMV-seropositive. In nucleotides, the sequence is TGTGCCAGCAACGGGCGGGACGAAGCCTACGAGCAGTACTTC. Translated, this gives CASNGRDEAYEQYF.